A single TCR beta chain is shown here with its context. Its antigen is unknown. Base quality data are lacking; no much larger clone is found one base away. Libraries were constructed by 5' RACE. Instrument used: Illumina HiSeq 2500. The second PCR ran for roughly 6 to 11 cycles and used a J-beta primer mix along with a sample-barcoded 5' primer. Each TCR beta cDNA molecule received a unique molecular identifier from a template-switch 5' adaptor carrying 12 random nucleotides. At least 3 million CDR3-containing paired-end reads were obtained from each sample. All of the RNA was converted into first-strand cDNA using the Mint cDNA synthesis kit, with a TRBC-specific oligonucleotide serving as the primer. Following uracil-DNA glycosylase treatment, all cDNA underwent a first 18-cycle PCR with the universal primers M1SS and BC2_uni_R. As for the original processing: Normalization of each sample was performed by random selection of 1 million high-quality reads, each carrying a distinct molecular identifier. Reads with shared molecular identifiers were discarded instead of being binned into consensus sequences. MiTCR, run with a Q25 quality threshold and the strictest error-elimination algorithm, handled CDR3 identification, clonotype clustering and error correction. Lower-bound total TCR beta diversity was estimated with a nonparametric unseen species model using Euler transformation. TCRdb reprocessed the public reads (quality trimming at Q25 with fastp, clone calling with MiXCR) and kept in-frame beta chains. Each CDR3 protein appears once, grouped with its most common genes and DNA. The V and J calls reflect TCRdb's pipeline rather than the authors' work. The sample yields fewer than 800,000 distinct CDR3 sequences; around 45% were counted once. Together, the top ten hold 25% to 35% of the sample.

This specimen belongs to a study of blood T cells in healthy people across ages (dated by TCRdb to 2015 to 2017). For the study in its entirety: Template switching captured roughly one uniquely barcoded TCR beta cDNA molecule per two T cells in model experiments. For two donors (one aged 18 to 29 and one aged 80 or older), the study analyzed two additional independent replicas of 1 million unique cDNA reads from the same blood draw. To track age-related changes in TCR beta repertoire diversity, the study relied on deep sequencing normalized with unique cDNA molecular identifiers. Donors were grouped into four age groups: young (average approximately 15 years), middle-aged (39), aged (around 66) and long-lived (about 82). Donors of different ages were randomly distributed across sequencing lanes to avoid experimental bias. The investigation overall reported the following: Because donor CMV infection status was unknown, age-related changes in expanded clonotypes were potentially confounded. Estimates of total diversity based on one million sequenced T cells were regarded as lower bounds and as underestimates. As age increased, observed TCR beta diversity per million T cells dropped in a roughly linear way, and a significant reduction was already evident by age 40. Bulk unsorted PBMC profiling prevented conclusive comparison of naive and antigen-experienced compartments. Compared with the aged group, the long-lived group had more naive CD4+ T cells, fewer expanded clones and increased TCR diversity, suggesting age selection. A strong correlation was found between observed TCR beta diversity and the percentage of naive T cells measured by flow cytometry.

The donors were 40 or so Caucasian individuals from Russia, aged 6 to 90 years, who were systemically healthy. Around 9.8 milliliters of peripheral blood were collected from each donor into EDTA-treated Vacutainer tubes. PBMCs were isolated by Ficoll-Paque density-gradient centrifugation, with at least 7 million obtained per sample. Trizol reagent was used to extract total RNA from the PBMCs, yielding at least 6 micrograms per sample. For every donor, flow cytometry on a PBMC aliquot measured the percentage of naive CD45RAhigh/CD27high T cells. CDR1 and CDR2 are read off the germline V gene as SGDLS and YYNGEE. Between the V and J ends, shortened by 0 bases and 0 bases respectively, the junction contains 12 bases. Including cysteine and phenylalanine, the CDR3 has 17 amino acids. Only the CDR3 DNA stays, 51 bases, in frame from base 1.

The receptor was derived from a woman aged 60-70 years in good health. The sample was blood. The sequence links TRBV9 to TRBJ2-2, with the identity of the D gene unclear. The CDR3 in this case is CASSVASHSANTGELFF. The sequence in DNA is TGTGCCAGCAGCGTAGCCTCGCACAGCGCGAACACCGGGGAGCTGTTTTTT.